This T cell receptor beta chain was sequenced for a study of vaccination effects on CD4 cells after COVID-19. Before sequencing took place, the ViraFEST assay used viral peptide pools to expand antigen-specific CD4+ T cells. Culture lasted about 11 days before CD4+ T cell isolation. The study's findings and limits: Vaccine- and infection-induced clones showed marked clonal contraction late following vaccination. Cross-reaction with common cold coronaviruses was seen in only 1 of 255 vaccine-induced clones from healthy vaccinees.

V shed 5 bases, J shed 4 bases, and the junction held 16 bases outside the gene matches. This CDR3 is 19 amino acids long. Germline V gene lookup returns CDR1 KGHDR and CDR2 SFDVKD. Points on this clone: What it binds is unknown.

Only in-frame clones appear in the TCRdb table, and some are missing; sequencing was by immunoSEQ multiplex PCR. This table holds tens of thousands of clones, around four fifths found once. The sequencing used CD4+ T cells from PBMCs cultured with HCoV-229E spike peptides, collected before COVID-19 vaccination. V is TRBV24-1 and J is TRBJ2-1, with TRBD2 matching over 10 bases. The clonotype comes from a human donor who received a COVID-19 vaccine. DNA of the CDR3: TGTGCCACCAGTGCCCTACCGGGGGGAGGGACTAGCGCGTACAATGAGCAGTTCTTC. This translates into CATSALPGGGTSAYNEQFF.